What follows is one T cell receptor beta chain and its context. The data originate from a study of blood T cell repertoires in COVID-19. Across the study: COVID-19 samples collected from the United States, Italy and Spain covered acute and convalescent phases. T cells, B-cell-depleted T cells, or PBMCs provided the cDNA or gDNA that served as material.

Study processing details: From reference gene primer amplification, estimates of nucleated cell counts were derived. Using immunoSEQ multiplex PCR, the repertoire was profiled, and TCRdb retains in-frame clones only, with some absent. The V and J calls and the clone size are those of that table, but D and trimming were determined from the DNA. The top ten hold more than 1.5% of the sample, which has 200,000 to 300,000 clones, 84% seen once. The sample was peripheral blood. The TCR originated in a woman between 35 and 50 years old who had recovered from COVID-19.

The CDR3 is CASDGTAGEKLFF. Here the CDR3 DNA reads TGTGCCAGCGATGGGACAGCCGGCGAAAAACTGTTTTTT. The chain is built from TRBV28 and TRBJ1-4, with 7 bases matching TRBD1. This CDR3 region has 13 residues. The junction had 8 bases not matched to a gene; V was cut back by 8 bases and J by 8 bases. Germline values: CDR1 MDHEN, CDR2 SYDVKM.